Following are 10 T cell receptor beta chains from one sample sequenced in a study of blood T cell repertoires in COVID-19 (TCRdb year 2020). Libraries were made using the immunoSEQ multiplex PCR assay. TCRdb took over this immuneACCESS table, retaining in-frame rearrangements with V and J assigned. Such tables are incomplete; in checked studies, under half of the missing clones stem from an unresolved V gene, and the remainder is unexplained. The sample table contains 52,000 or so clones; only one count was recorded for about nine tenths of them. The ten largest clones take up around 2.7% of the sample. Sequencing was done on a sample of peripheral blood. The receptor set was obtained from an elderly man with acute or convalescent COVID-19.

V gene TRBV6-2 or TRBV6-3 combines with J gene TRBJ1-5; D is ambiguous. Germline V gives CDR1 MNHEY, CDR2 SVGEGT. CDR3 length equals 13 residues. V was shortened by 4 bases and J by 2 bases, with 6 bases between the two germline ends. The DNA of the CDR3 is TGTGCCAGCAGTTGGGCAGGCAATCAGCCCCAGCATTTT. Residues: CASSWAGNQPQHF.

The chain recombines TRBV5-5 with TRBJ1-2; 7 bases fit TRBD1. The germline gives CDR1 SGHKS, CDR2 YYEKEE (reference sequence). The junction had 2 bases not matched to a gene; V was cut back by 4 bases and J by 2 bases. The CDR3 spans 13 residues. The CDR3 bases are TGTGCCAGCAGCCCACAGGGGAACTATGGCTACACCTTC. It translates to CASSPQGNYGYTF.

The CDR3 reads CASSLTGDSPLHF. In DNA form, the CDR3 reads TGTGCCAGCAGCTTAACAGGGGATTCACCCCTCCACTTT. The chain uses TRBV7-9 and TRBJ1-6, with 7 bases fitting TRBD1. CDR3 length: 13 residues. From germline, CDR1 is SEHNR and CDR2 FQNEAQ (reference sequence). J was trimmed by 8 bases and V by 2 bases; bases with no gene match: 0.

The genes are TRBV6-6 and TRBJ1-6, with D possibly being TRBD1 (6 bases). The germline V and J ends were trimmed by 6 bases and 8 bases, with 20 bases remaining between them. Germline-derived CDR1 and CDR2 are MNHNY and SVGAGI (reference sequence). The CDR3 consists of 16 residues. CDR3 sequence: CASSRLADSRDSPLHF. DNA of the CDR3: TGTGCCAGCAGCCGTCTTGCGGACAGTCGGGATTCACCCCTCCACTTT.

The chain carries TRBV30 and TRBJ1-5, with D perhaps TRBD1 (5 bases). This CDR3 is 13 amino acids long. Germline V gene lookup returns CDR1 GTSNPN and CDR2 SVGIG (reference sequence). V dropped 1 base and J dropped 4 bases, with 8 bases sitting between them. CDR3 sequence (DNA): TGTGCCTGGAGTGCGGGGGGGAATCAGCCCCAGCATTTT. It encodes CAWSAGGNQPQHF.

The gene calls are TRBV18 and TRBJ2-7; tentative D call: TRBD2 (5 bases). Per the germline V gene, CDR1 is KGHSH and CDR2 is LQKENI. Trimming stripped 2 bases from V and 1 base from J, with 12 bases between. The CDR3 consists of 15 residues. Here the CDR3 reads CASSPTGTVSYEQYF. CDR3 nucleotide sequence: TGTGCCAGCTCACCAACGGGAACCGTTTCCTACGAGCAGTACTTC.

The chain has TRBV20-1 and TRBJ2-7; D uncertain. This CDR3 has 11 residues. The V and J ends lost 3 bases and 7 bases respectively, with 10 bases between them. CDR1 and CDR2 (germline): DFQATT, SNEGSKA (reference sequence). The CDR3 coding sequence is TGCAGTGCTAGTGCCGTACAGGAGCAGTACTTC. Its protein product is CSASAVQEQYF.

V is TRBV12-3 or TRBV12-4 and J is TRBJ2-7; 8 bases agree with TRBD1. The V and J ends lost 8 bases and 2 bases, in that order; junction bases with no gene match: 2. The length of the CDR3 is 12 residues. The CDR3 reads CASGQGPYEQYF. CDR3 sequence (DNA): TGTGCCAGCGGACAGGGTCCCTACGAGCAGTACTTC.

The CDR3 DNA reads TGTGCCAGCAGTTACTCGAAGATCGGTGGTGAGCAGTACTTC. Translating it yields CASSYSKIGGEQYF. This chain uses TRBV6-2 or TRBV6-3 with TRBJ2-7; D gene unclear. The germline gives CDR1 MNHEY, CDR2 SVGEGT. This CDR3 comprises 14 residues. V was shortened by 0 bases and J by 7 bases, with 13 bases between the two germline ends.

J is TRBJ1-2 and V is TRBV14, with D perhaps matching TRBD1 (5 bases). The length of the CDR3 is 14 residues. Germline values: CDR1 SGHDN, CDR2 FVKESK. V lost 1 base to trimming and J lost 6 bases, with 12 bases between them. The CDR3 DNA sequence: TGTGCCAGCAGCCAAGGAGAAGGGGAAAATGGCTACACCTTC. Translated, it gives CASSQGEGENGYTF.